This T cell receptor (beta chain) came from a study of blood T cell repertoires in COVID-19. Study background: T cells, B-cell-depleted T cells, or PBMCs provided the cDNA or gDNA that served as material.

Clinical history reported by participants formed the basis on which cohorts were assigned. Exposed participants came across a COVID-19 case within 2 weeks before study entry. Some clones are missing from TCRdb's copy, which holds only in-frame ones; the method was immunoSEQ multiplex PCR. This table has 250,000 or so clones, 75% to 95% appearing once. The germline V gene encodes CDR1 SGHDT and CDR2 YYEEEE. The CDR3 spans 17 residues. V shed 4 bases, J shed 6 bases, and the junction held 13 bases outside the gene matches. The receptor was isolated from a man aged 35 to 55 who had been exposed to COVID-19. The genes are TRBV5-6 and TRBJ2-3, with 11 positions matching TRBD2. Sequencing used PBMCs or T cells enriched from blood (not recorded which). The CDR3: CASSLPLSGRARDTQYF. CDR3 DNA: TGTGCCAGCAGCCTACCCCTTAGCGGGAGGGCCCGCGATACGCAGTATTTT.